This T cell receptor delta chain appears in the sequencing data of a study of Vδ1+ human thymocytes. General study points: Despite high sort purity, roughly 19% of thymic T cell receptor delta sequences were Vdelta2. In the thymus, TRG and TRD repertoires looked highly polyclonal with Gaussian CDR3 lengths. TRG sequences recurred across donors, whereas TRD sequences stayed essentially private.

RNA was extracted from the cells and then reverse transcribed. Multiplex PCR used pooled V-gene forward primers and a constant-region reverse primer to amplify CDR3s. TCRdb reanalyzed the multiplex PCR reads using CATT. The profile shows approximately 25,000 delta-chain clones, about 31% of them singletons. The sorted cells were CD3+ Vdelta1+ Vdelta2- thymocytes from alphabeta-depleted thymus. Between about 96% and 99.6% of sorted thymocytes were Vdelta1+. Ten or more counts support this clone. Its antigen is not known. CDR1 and CDR2 (germline): TSWWSYY, QGS. The CDR3 extends over 21 amino acids. V lost 1 base to trimming and J lost 0 bases; unmatched junction nucleotides: 17.

The J gene is TRDJ1, the V gene TRDV1, with 10 bases that match TRDD3. The material sequenced was Vdelta1+ gamma-delta thymocytes from the thymus. Subset in this sample: FACS-sorted CD3+ TCRalphabeta- TCRVdelta1+ TCRVdelta2- thymocytes. The clonotype was recovered from a boy in the first two years of life who had congenital heart surgery. The CDR3 region is CALGEPAFRTGGWRYTDKLIF. In DNA form, the CDR3 reads TGTGCTCTTGGGGAACCCGCCTTCCGTACTGGGGGATGGAGGTACACCGATAAACTCATCTTT.